Listed below are T cell receptor beta chains from one sample, sequenced in a study of blood T cell repertoires in COVID-19. TCRdb keeps only in-frame clones here, not all; method: immunoSEQ multiplex PCR. The data contain some 300,000 clones, roughly 91% of them singletons. The source material was PBMCs or T cells enriched from blood (not recorded which). Source of these receptors: a young woman who had recovered from COVID-19. CDR3s leave out the opening cysteine and the closing phenylalanine or tryptophan. Fields, in order: CDR3 protein, J gene, clone size, V gene, CDR3 length. Where a row states a size, it is once, few, many or the class of an expanded clone; other rows omit it.

CDR3 protein: SVRERGQETQY
J gene: TRBJ2-5
clone size: -
V gene: TRBV29-1
CDR3 length: 11

CDR3 protein: ASSARGAGALEQF
J gene: TRBJ2-1
clone size: -
V gene: TRBV11-2
CDR3 length: 13

CDR3 protein: ASSEGDRGRYGYT
J gene: TRBJ1-2
clone size: -
V gene: TRBV9
CDR3 length: 13

CDR3 protein: ASSLGLVGGTDTQY
J gene: TRBJ2-3
clone size: -
V gene: TRBV5-4
CDR3 length: 14

CDR3 protein: ASSVGAGQPQH
J gene: TRBJ1-5
clone size: -
V gene: TRBV9
CDR3 length: 11

CDR3 protein: SVEASGRPY
J gene: TRBJ2-4
clone size: -
V gene: TRBV29-1
CDR3 length: 9

CDR3 protein: ASSFIAGAGADTQY
J gene: TRBJ2-3
clone size: once
V gene: TRBV27
CDR3 length: 14

CDR3 protein: ASSLEAYEQY
J gene: TRBJ2-7
clone size: -
V gene: TRBV6-5
CDR3 length: 10

CDR3 protein: ASSPHVGDRDFEAF
J gene: TRBJ1-1
clone size: -
V gene: TRBV4-3
CDR3 length: 14

CDR3 protein: AWSRQGDQPQH
J gene: TRBJ1-5
clone size: -
V gene: TRBV30
CDR3 length: 11

CDR3 protein: ASSLNRINTEAF
J gene: TRBJ1-1
clone size: -
V gene: TRBV5-1
CDR3 length: 12

CDR3 protein: ASMATRDSEVHSYNEQF
J gene: TRBJ2-1
clone size: -
V gene: TRBV10-1
CDR3 length: 17

CDR3 protein: ASTFPGFQNTEAF
J gene: TRBJ1-1
clone size: -
V gene: TRBV6-6
CDR3 length: 13

CDR3 protein: ASTNSAGANVLT
J gene: TRBJ2-6
clone size: -
V gene: TRBV5-1
CDR3 length: 12

CDR3 protein: ASTGTSGYNEQF
J gene: TRBJ2-1
clone size: once
V gene: TRBV19
CDR3 length: 12

CDR3 protein: ASSLGLTGGEETQY
J gene: TRBJ2-5
clone size: -
V gene: TRBV7-7
CDR3 length: 14

CDR3 protein: ASTLQAVMYEQY
J gene: TRBJ2-7
clone size: -
V gene: TRBV2
CDR3 length: 12

CDR3 protein: ASSFSGGLGETQY
J gene: TRBJ2-5
clone size: -
V gene: TRBV6-5
CDR3 length: 13

CDR3 protein: SVWTGRDTEAF
J gene: TRBJ1-1
clone size: -
V gene: TRBV29-1
CDR3 length: 11

CDR3 protein: ASSQDSGTGADTQY
J gene: TRBJ2-3
clone size: few
V gene: TRBV4-2
CDR3 length: 14

CDR3 protein: ASSLTSGHEQY
J gene: TRBJ2-7
clone size: -
V gene: TRBV12-3/TRBV12-4
CDR3 length: 11

CDR3 protein: ASSRSWGRGRSQPQH
J gene: TRBJ1-5
clone size: -
V gene: TRBV4-1
CDR3 length: 15

CDR3 protein: ASSQGEYSSYNSPLH
J gene: TRBJ1-6
clone size: -
V gene: TRBV7-9
CDR3 length: 15

CDR3 protein: ASSLGDSEAF
J gene: TRBJ1-1
clone size: -
V gene: TRBV7-9
CDR3 length: 10

CDR3 protein: ASRLSGGGNEKLF
J gene: TRBJ1-4
clone size: -
V gene: TRBV5-1
CDR3 length: 13

CDR3 protein: ASSRGGMGPRNEQF
J gene: TRBJ2-1
clone size: -
V gene: TRBV19
CDR3 length: 14

CDR3 protein: ASGTGQGASTDTQY
J gene: TRBJ2-3
clone size: -
V gene: TRBV12-5
CDR3 length: 14

CDR3 protein: ASRETGPGGGSEQF
J gene: TRBJ2-1
clone size: -
V gene: TRBV2
CDR3 length: 14

CDR3 protein: ASSLRGPNTEAF
J gene: TRBJ1-1
clone size: -
V gene: TRBV11-3
CDR3 length: 12

CDR3 protein: SVEQRYTEAF
J gene: TRBJ1-1
clone size: -
V gene: TRBV29-1
CDR3 length: 10

CDR3 protein: ASSQTSGTSGLAKNIQY
J gene: TRBJ2-4
clone size: -
V gene: TRBV4-1
CDR3 length: 17

CDR3 protein: ASSENFGQGDSPLH
J gene: TRBJ1-6
clone size: -
V gene: TRBV6-1
CDR3 length: 14

CDR3 protein: ASSLLAGTQETQY
J gene: TRBJ2-5
clone size: -
V gene: TRBV11-2
CDR3 length: 13

CDR3 protein: ASKGQGNSPLH
J gene: TRBJ1-6
clone size: -
V gene: TRBV19
CDR3 length: 11

CDR3 protein: ATSTRGLGSQPQH
J gene: TRBJ1-5
clone size: once
V gene: TRBV15
CDR3 length: 13

CDR3 protein: ASRWVAGGLADTQY
J gene: TRBJ2-3
clone size: -
V gene: TRBV6-5
CDR3 length: 14

CDR3 protein: ASSTGDSNQPQH
J gene: TRBJ1-5
clone size: -
V gene: TRBV10-1
CDR3 length: 12

CDR3 protein: VAEGANTEAF
J gene: TRBJ1-1
clone size: -
V gene: TRBV3-1/TRBV3-2
CDR3 length: 10

CDR3 protein: ASSPGQGYEQY
J gene: TRBJ2-7
clone size: -
V gene: TRBV11-2
CDR3 length: 11

CDR3 protein: ASRQLAEQETQY
J gene: TRBJ2-5
clone size: -
V gene: TRBV3-1/TRBV3-2
CDR3 length: 12

CDR3 protein: ASSPDSTSDTQY
J gene: TRBJ2-3
clone size: -
V gene: TRBV7-2
CDR3 length: 12

CDR3 protein: ASTPGQGAQRPTL
J gene: TRBJ2-7
clone size: -
V gene: TRBV27
CDR3 length: 13

CDR3 protein: ASSLGTEGTEAF
J gene: TRBJ1-1
clone size: -
V gene: TRBV5-1
CDR3 length: 12

CDR3 protein: ATSDTRRTRGELF
J gene: TRBJ2-2
clone size: -
V gene: TRBV24-1
CDR3 length: 13

CDR3 protein: ASSQPGQGNYEQY
J gene: TRBJ2-7
clone size: -
V gene: TRBV4-1
CDR3 length: 13

CDR3 protein: ASSSAWLQETQY
J gene: TRBJ2-5
clone size: -
V gene: TRBV28
CDR3 length: 12

CDR3 protein: ASSLTGSNTEAF
J gene: TRBJ1-1
clone size: -
V gene: TRBV27
CDR3 length: 12

CDR3 protein: ASSPSVAGGTEQF
J gene: TRBJ2-1
clone size: -
V gene: TRBV19
CDR3 length: 13

CDR3 protein: ASSLSITATSGYGYT
J gene: TRBJ1-2
clone size: -
V gene: TRBV4-1
CDR3 length: 15

CDR3 protein: AWSVGGSRGYT
J gene: TRBJ1-2
clone size: -
V gene: TRBV30
CDR3 length: 11

CDR3 protein: ASRIQGNEKLF
J gene: TRBJ1-4
clone size: -
V gene: TRBV5-4
CDR3 length: 11

CDR3 protein: ASSSLDSPELGTQY
J gene: TRBJ2-3
clone size: -
V gene: TRBV18
CDR3 length: 14

CDR3 protein: ASSDVGVSYNEQF
J gene: TRBJ2-1
clone size: few
V gene: TRBV6-1
CDR3 length: 13

CDR3 protein: SVRGSSSTDTQY
J gene: TRBJ2-3
clone size: -
V gene: TRBV29-1
CDR3 length: 12

CDR3 protein: ASSLYGAGWAEAF
J gene: TRBJ1-1
clone size: -
V gene: TRBV5-4
CDR3 length: 13

CDR3 protein: ASSFSSGSVNEQF
J gene: TRBJ2-1
clone size: -
V gene: TRBV5-8
CDR3 length: 13

CDR3 protein: SVGGDSAGFEQY
J gene: TRBJ2-7
clone size: -
V gene: TRBV29-1
CDR3 length: 12

CDR3 protein: ASRKGAGSTEAF
J gene: TRBJ1-1
clone size: -
V gene: TRBV19
CDR3 length: 12

CDR3 protein: ASSPRVSYGYT
J gene: TRBJ1-2
clone size: once
V gene: TRBV7-2
CDR3 length: 11